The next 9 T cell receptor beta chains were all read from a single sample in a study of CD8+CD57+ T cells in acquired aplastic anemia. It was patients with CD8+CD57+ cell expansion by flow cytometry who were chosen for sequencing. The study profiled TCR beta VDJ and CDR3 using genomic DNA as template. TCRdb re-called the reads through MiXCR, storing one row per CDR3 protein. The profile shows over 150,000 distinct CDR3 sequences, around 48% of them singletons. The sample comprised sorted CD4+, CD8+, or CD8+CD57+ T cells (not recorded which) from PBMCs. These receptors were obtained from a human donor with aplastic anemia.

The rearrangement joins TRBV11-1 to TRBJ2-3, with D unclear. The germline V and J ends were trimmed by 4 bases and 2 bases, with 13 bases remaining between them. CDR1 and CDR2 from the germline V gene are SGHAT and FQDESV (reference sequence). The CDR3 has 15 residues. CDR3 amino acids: CASSSPVGNTDTQYF. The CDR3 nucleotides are TGTGCCAGCAGCTCCCCTGTCGGAAACACAGATACGCAGTATTTT.

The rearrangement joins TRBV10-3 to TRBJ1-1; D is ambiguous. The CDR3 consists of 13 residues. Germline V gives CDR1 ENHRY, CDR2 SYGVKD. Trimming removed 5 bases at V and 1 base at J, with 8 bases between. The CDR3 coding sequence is TGTGCCATCAGTCAAGACCCGAACACTGAAGCTTTCTTT. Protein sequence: CAISQDPNTEAFF.

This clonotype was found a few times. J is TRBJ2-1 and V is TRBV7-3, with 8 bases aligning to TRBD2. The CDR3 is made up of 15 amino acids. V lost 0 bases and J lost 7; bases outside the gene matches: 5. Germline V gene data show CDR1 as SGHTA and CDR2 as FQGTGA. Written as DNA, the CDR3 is TGTGCCAGCAGCTTAACTAGCGGGGCCGGGAATGAGCAGTTCTTC. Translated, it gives CASSLTSGAGNEQFF.

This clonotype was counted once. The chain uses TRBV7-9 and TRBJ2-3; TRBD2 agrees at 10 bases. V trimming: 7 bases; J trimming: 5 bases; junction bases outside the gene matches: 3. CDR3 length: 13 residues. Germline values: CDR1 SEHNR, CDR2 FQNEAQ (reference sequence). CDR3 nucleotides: TGTGCCAGCAAACTAGCGGGAAGAGATACGCAGTATTTT. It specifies CASKLAGRDTQYF.

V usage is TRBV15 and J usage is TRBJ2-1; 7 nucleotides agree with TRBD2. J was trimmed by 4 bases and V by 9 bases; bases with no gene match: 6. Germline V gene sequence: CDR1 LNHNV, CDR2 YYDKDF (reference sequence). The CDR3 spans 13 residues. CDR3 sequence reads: CATTGTTYNEQFF. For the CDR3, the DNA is TGTGCCACTACCGGGACTACTTACAATGAGCAGTTCTTC.

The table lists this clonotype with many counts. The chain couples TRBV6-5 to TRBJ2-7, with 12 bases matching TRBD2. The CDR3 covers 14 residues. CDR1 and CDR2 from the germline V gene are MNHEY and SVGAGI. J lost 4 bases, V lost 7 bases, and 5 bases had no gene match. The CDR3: CASTATSGRYEQYF. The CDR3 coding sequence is TGTGCCAGCACCGCGACTAGCGGGAGATACGAGCAGTACTTC.

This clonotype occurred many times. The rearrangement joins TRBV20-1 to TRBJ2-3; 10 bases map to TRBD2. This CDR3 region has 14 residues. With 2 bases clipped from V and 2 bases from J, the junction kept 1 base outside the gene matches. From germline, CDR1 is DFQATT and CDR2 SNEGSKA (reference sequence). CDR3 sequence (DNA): TGCAGTGCTAGACTAGCGGGAGTCACAGATACGCAGTATTTT. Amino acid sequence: CSARLAGVTDTQYF.

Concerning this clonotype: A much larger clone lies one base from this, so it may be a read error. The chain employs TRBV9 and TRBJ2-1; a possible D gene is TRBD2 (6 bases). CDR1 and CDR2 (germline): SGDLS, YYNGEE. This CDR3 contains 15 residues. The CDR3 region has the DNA TGTGCCAGCAGCGTAGGGCTAGCGACCTACAATGAGCAGCTCTTC. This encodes CASSVGLATYNEQLF.

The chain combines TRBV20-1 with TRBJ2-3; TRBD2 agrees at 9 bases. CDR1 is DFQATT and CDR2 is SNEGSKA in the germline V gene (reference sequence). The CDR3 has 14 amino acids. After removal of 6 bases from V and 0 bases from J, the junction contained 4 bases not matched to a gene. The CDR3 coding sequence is TGCAGTGCGCTGGGACTAGCTAGCACAGATACGCAGTATTTT. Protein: CSALGLASTDTQYF.